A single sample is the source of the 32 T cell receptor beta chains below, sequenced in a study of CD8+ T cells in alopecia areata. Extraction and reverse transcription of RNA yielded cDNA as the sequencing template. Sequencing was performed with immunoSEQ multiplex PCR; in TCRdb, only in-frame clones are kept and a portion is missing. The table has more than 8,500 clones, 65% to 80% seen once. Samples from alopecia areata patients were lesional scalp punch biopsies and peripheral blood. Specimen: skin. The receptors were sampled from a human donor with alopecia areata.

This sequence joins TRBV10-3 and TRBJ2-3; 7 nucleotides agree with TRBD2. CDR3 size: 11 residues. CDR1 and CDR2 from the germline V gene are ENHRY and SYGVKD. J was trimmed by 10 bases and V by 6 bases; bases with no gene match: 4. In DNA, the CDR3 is TGTGCCATCAGCGCGGGGGACGCGCAGTATTTT. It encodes CAISAGDAQYF.

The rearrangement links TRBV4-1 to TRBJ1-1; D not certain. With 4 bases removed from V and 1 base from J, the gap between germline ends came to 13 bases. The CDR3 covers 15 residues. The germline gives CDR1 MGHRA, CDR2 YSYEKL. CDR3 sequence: CASSPARWGNTEAFF. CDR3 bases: TGCGCCAGCAGCCCGGCGAGATGGGGGAACACTGAAGCTTTCTTT.

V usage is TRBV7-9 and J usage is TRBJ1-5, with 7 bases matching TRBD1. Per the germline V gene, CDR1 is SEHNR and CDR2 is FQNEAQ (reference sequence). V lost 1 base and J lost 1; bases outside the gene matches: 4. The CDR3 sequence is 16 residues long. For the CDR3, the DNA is TGTGCCAGCAGCTTAGGACAGGGAGCGAGCAATCAGCCCCAGCATTTT. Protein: CASSLGQGASNQPQHF.

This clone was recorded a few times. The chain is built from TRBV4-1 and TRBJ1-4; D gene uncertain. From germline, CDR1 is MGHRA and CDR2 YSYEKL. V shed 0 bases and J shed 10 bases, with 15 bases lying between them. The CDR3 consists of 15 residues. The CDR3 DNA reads TGCGCCAGCAGCCAAGATCTAAGGGTTGCGGGAAAACTGTTTTTT. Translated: CASSQDLRVAGKLFF.

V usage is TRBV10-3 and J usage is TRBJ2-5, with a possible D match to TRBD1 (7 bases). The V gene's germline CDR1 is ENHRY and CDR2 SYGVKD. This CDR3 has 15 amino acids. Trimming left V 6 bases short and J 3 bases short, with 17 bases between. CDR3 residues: CAISGGQQKEETQYF. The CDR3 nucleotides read TGTGCCATCAGCGGGGGACAGCAAAAAGAAGAGACCCAGTACTTC.

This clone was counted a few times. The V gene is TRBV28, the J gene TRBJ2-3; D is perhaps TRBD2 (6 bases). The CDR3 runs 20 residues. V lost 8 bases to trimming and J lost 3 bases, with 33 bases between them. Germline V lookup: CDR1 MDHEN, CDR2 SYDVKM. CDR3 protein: CASESAEGLGRRRTTDTQYF. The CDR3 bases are TGTGCCAGCGAGAGTGCGGAGGGGCTGGGACGGCGGCGTACTACAGATACGCAGTATTTT. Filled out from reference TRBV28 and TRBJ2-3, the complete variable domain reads DVKVTQSSRYLVKRTGEKVFLECVQDMDHENMFWYRQDPGLGLRLIYFSYDVKMKEKGDIPEGYSVSREKKERFSLILESASTNQTSMYLCASESAEGLGRRRTTDTQYFGPGTRLTVL.

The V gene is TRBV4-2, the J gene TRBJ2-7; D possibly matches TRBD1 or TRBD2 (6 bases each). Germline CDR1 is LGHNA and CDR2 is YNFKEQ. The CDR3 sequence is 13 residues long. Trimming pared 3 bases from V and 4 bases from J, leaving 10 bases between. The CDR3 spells CASSHEGGYEQYF. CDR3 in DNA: TGTGCCAGCAGCCATGAAGGGGGGTACGAGCAGTACTTC.

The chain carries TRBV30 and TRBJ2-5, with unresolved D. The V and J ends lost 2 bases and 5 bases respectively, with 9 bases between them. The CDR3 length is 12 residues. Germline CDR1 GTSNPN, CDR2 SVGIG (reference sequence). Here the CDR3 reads CAWSLRRETQYF. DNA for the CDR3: TGTGCCTGGAGTCTCCGTCGGGAGACCCAGTACTTC.

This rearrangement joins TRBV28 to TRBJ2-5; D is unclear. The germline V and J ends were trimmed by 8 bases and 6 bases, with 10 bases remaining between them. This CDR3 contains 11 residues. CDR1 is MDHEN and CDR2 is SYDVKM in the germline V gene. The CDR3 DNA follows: TGTGCCAGCTACTCTCCCCAGACCCAGTACTTC. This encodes CASYSPQTQYF.

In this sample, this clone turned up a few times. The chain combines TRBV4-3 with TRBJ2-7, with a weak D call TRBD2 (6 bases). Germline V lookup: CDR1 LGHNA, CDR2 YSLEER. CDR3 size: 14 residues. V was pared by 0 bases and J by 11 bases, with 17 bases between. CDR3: CASSQDQNTPGEYF. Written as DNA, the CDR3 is TGCGCCAGCAGCCAAGATCAAAATACCCCGGGAGAGTACTTC.

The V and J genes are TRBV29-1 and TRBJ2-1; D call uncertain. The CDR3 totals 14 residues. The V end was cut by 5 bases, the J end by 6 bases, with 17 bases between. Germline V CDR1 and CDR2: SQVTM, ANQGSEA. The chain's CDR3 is CSVLGTPKVNEQFF. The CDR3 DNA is TGCAGCGTTCTTGGCACCCCTAAGGTCAATGAGCAGTTCTTC.

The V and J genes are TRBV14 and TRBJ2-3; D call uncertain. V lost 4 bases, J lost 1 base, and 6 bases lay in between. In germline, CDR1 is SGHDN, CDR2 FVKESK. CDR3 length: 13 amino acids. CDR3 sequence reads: CASSRWGTDTQYF. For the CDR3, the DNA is TGTGCCAGCAGCCGATGGGGCACAGATACGCAGTATTTT.

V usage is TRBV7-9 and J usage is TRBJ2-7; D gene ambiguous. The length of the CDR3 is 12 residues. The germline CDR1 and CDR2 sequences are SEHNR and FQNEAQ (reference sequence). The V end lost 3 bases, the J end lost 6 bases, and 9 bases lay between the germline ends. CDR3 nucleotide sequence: TGTGCCAGCAGCTTTTCTGACTCCGAGCAGTACTTC. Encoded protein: CASSFSDSEQYF.

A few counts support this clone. As DNA, the CDR3 is TGTGCCAGCAGCTTAGGCCGGGATGACGAGCAGTACTTC. Translated: CASSLGRDDEQYF. The chain joins TRBV7-3 to TRBJ2-7; D possibly corresponds to TRBD2 (5 bases). Trimming took off 2 bases at V and 5 bases at J, with 10 bases between the two ends. The CDR3 runs 13 residues. Germline V CDR1 and CDR2: SGHTA, FQGTGA.

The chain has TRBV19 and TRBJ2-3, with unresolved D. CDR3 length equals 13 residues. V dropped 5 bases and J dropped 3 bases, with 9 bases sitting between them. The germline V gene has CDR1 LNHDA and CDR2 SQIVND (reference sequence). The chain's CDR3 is CASSATATDTQYF. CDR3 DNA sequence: TGTGCCAGTAGTGCGACTGCGACAGATACGCAGTATTTT.

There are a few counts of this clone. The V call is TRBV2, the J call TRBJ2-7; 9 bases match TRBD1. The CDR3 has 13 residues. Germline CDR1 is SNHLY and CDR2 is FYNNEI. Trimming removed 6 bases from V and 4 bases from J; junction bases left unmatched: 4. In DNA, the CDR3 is TGTGCCAGCAGGGGCGGACAGGGGTACGAGCAGTACTTC. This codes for CASRGGQGYEQYF.

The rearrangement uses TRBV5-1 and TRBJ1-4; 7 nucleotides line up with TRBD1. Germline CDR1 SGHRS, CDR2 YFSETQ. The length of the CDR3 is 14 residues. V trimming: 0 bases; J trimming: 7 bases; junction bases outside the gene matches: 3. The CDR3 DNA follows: TGCGCCAGCAGCTTGGAGCAGGGGGGTGAAAAACTGTTTTTT. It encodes CASSLEQGGEKLFF.

The DNA for the CDR3 is TGTGCCAGCAGCTTAACGGCGCTCACTGAAGAGACCCAGTACTTC. Its protein is CASSLTALTEETQYF. V is TRBV7-3 and J is TRBJ2-5; D ambiguous. Trimming shortened V by 0 bases and J by 3 bases, and 11 bases separated the two germline ends. Germline V CDR1 and CDR2: SGHTA, FQGTGA. CDR3 length: 15 residues.

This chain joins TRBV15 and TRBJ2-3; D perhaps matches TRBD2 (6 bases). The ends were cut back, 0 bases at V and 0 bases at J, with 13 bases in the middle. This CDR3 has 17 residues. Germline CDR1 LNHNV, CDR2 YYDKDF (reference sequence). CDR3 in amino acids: CATSRDKWEASTDTQYF. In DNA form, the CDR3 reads TGTGCCACCAGCAGAGATAAGTGGGAGGCTAGCACAGATACGCAGTATTTT.

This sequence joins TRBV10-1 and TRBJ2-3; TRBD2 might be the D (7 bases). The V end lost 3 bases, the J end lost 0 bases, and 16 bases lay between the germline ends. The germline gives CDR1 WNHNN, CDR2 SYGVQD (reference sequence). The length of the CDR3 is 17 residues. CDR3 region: CASSDRGGASSTDTQYF. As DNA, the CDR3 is TGCGCCAGCAGTGACCGCGGGGGCGCTTCTAGCACAGATACGCAGTATTTT.

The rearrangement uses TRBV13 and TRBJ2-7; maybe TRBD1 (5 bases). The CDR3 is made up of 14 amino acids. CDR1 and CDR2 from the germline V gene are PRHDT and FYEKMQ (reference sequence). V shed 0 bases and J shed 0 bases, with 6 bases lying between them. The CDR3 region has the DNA TGTGCCAGCAGCTTAGGTGACAGCTCCTACGAGCAGTACTTC. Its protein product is CASSLGDSSYEQYF.

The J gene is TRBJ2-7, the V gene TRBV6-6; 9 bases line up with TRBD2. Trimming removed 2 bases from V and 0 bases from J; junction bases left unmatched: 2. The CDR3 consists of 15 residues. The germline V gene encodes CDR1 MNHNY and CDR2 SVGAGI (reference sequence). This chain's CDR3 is CASSYDSGSSYEQYF. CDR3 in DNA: TGTGCCAGCAGTTACGATAGCGGGAGCTCCTACGAGCAGTACTTC.

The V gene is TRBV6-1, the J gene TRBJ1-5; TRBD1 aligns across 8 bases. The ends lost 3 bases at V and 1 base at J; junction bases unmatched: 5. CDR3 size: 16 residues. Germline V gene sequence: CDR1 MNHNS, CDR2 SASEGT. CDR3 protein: CASSDRQGLSNQPQHF. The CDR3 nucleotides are TGTGCCAGCAGTGATCGACAGGGGTTGAGCAATCAGCCCCAGCATTTT.

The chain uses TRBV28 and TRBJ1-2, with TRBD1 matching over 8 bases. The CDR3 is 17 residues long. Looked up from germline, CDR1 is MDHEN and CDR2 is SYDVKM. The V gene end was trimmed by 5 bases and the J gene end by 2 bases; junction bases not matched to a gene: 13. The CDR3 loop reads CASSTPGQGSKNYGYTF. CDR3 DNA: TGTGCCAGCAGTACCCCCGGACAGGGCTCGAAGAACTATGGCTACACCTTC.

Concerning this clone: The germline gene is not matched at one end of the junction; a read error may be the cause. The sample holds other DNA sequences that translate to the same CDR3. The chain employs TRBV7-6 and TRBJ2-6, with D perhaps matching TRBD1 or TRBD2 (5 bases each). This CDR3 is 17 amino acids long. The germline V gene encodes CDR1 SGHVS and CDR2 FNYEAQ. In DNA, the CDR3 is TGTGCTAGCAAGGGAGCAGGGTCTAGCTCTGGGGCCAACGTCCTGACTTTC. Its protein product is CASKGAGSSSGANVLTF. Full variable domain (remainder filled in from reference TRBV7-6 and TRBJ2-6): GAGVSQSPRYKVTKRGQDVALRCDPISGHVSLYWYRQALGQGPEFLTYFNYEAQQDKSGLPNDRFSAERPEGSISTLTIQRTEQRDSAMYRCASKGAGSSSGANVLTFGAGSRLTVL.

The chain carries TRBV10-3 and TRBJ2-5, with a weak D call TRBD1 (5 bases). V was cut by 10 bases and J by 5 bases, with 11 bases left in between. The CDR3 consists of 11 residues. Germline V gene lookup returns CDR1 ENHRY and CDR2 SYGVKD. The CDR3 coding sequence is TGTGCCACCAGCCAGGGTGAGACCCAGTACTTC. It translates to CATSQGETQYF.

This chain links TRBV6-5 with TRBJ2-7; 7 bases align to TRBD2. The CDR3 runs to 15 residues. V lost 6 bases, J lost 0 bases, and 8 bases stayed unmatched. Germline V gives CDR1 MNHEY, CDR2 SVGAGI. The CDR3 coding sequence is TGTGCCAGCAGCCCCGGCGGGGGACTCTCCTACGAGCAGTACTTC. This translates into CASSPGGGLSYEQYF.

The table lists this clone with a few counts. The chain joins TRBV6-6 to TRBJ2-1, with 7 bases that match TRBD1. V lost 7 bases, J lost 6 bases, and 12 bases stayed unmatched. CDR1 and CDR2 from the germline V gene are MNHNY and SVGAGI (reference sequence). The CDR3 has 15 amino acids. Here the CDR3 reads CASTSQGELGNEQFF. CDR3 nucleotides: TGTGCCAGCACCAGCCAGGGGGAGTTGGGCAATGAGCAGTTCTTC.

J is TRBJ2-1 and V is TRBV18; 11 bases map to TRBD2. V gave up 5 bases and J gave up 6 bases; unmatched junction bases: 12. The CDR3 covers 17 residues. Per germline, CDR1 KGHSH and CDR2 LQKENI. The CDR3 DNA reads TGTGCCAGCTCATCCTTATCCGGGACTAGCGGCCCCAATGAGCAGTTCTTC. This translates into CASSSLSGTSGPNEQFF.

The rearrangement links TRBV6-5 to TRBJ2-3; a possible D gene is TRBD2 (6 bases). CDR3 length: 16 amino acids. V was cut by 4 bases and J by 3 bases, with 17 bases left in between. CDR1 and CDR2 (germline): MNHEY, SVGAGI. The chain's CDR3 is CASSSGGGVRTDTQYF. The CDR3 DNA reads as TGTGCCAGCAGTTCGGGCGGCGGGGTCAGGACAGATACGCAGTATTTT.

CDR3 DNA sequence: TGTGCCTCCCACCCCCAGGGGACAAGAGAAAAACTGTTTTTT. Translation: CASHPQGTREKLFF. The chain is built from TRBV28 and TRBJ1-4; tentatively, D is TRBD1 (6 bases). Trimming pared 11 bases from V and 8 bases from J, leaving 21 bases between. The germline CDR1 and CDR2 sequences are MDHEN and SYDVKM. CDR3 length: 14 amino acids.

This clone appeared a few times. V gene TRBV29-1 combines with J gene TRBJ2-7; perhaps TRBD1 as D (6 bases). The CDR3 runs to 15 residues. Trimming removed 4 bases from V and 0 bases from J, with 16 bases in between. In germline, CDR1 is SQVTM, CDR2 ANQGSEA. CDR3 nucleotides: TGCAGCGTTGCCTCAGGACAGTGGCTCTCCTACGAGCAGTACTTC. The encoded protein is CSVASGQWLSYEQYF.